This T cell receptor beta chain came from a study of blood T cell repertoires in COVID-19. For the study at large: Sources were T cells, B-cell-depleted T cells, or PBMCs; the material itself was cDNA or gDNA.

Profiled with immunoSEQ multiplex PCR; TCRdb holds only in-frame clones, not every one. Among some 300,000 clones listed, 75% to 90% were seen once. The sequencing sample was made of PBMCs or T cells enriched from blood (not recorded which). The clonotype comes from a woman in her thirties or forties who had recovered from COVID-19.

The CDR3, as DNA: TGTGCCAGCTCTCCTCCGGGGGGGGGCTCTGGCAATGAGCAGTTCTTC. As protein: CASSPPGGGSGNEQFF. The chain uses TRBV18 and TRBJ2-1; 8 nucleotides agree with TRBD2. Germline-derived CDR1 and CDR2 are KGHSH and LQKENI. Germline trimming cut 6 bases from V and 6 bases from J; bases unmatched to any gene: 13. This CDR3 has 16 residues.